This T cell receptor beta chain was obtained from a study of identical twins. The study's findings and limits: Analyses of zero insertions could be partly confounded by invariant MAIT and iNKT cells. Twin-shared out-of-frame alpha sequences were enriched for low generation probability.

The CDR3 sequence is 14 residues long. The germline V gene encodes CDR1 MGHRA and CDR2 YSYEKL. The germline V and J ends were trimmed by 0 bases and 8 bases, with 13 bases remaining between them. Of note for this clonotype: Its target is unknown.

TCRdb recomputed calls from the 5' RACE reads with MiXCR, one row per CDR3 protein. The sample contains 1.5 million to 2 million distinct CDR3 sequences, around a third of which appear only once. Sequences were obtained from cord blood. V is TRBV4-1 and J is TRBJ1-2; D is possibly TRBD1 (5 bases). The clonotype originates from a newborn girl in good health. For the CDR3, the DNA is TGCGCCAGCAGCCAAGATGGGGCAGGATACGGCTACACCTTC. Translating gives CASSQDGAGYGYTF.